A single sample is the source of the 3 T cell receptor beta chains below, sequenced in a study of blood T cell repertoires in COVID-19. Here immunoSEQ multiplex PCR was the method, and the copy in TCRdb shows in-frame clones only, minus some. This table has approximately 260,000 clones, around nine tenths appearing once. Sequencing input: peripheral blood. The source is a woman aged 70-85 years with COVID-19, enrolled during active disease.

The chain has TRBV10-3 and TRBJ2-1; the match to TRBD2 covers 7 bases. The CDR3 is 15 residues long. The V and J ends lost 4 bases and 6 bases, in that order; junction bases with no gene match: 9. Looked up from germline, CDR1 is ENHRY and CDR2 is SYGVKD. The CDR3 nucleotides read TGTGCCATCAGTGGGCTAGCGGAATACTCCAATGAGCAGTTCTTC. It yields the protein CAISGLAEYSNEQFF.

The CDR3 DNA sequence: TGTGCCAGCCACCTCCGAGCTAGCGGGTACGATGAGCAGTTCTTC. Its translation: CASHLRASGYDEQFF. The chain couples TRBV27 to TRBJ2-1; 8 bases map to TRBD2. The V gene's germline CDR1 is MNHEY and CDR2 SMNVEV (reference sequence). This CDR3 has 15 amino acids. The junction had 14 bases not matched to a gene; V was cut back by 8 bases and J by 8 bases.

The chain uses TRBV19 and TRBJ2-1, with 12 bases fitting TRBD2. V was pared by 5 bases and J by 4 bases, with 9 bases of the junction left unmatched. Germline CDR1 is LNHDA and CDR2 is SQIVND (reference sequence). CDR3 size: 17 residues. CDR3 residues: CASSESSGRAHYNEQFF. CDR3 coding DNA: TGTGCCAGTAGTGAATCTAGCGGGAGGGCGCATTACAATGAGCAGTTCTTC.